The rows below give T cell receptor beta chains drawn from one sample of a study of shared clonotypes between healthy human individuals. Data came from immunoSEQ multiplex PCR; TCRdb stores just in-frame clones and leaves some out. The table has 2 million to 3 million clones, 90% to 95% seen once. The sequencing sample was made of naive CD4+ T cells from PBMCs. These receptor sequences come from a man aged 18-30 years in good health. Some clones in this sample may be carry-over from other donors' samples. Both conserved end residues are part of each CDR3. The D gene is left open where the match is weak. Only some rows state a clone size, as once, few, many or a class for expanded clones.

d_gene	v_gene	j_gene	abundance	CDR3nt	CDR3aa
NA	TRBV28	TRBJ1-2	NA	TGTGCCAGCTCGTCCGGGGGGAACTATGGCTACACCTTC	CASSSGGNYGYTF
TRBD2	TRBV7-2	TRBJ2-3	NA	TGTGCCAGCAGCCCCCAAGCGGGAGAACCAGATACGCAGTATTTT	CASSPQAGEPDTQYF
TRBD2	TRBV18	TRBJ2-2	NA	TGTGCCAGCTCAATTCTGGGACTAGCGGGAGGTACGAACACCGGGGAGCTGTTTTTT	CASSILGLAGGTNTGELFF
TRBD2	TRBV5-1	TRBJ2-3	NA	TGCGCCAGCAGGCGGGGGGGCGCAGATACGCAGTATTTT	CASRRGGADTQYF
TRBD1	TRBV4-3	TRBJ1-5	NA	TGCGCCAGCAGCCGATCTCGGACAGGGGGTCAGCCCCAGCATTTT	CASSRSRTGGQPQHF
TRBD2	TRBV7-8	TRBJ2-2	NA	TGTGCCAGCAGCCTGCGGCTAGCGGGAACCGGGGAGCTGTTTTTT	CASSLRLAGTGELFF
NA	TRBV7-2	TRBJ2-1	NA	TGTGCCAGCAGCTTGGCTGTCAGCTCCTACAATGAGCAGTTCTTC	CASSLAVSSYNEQFF
NA	TRBV6-1	TRBJ1-2	NA	TGTGCCAGCAGGGCCTTCGGAGTGGGGGGCTACACCTTC	CASRAFGVGGYTF
TRBD2	TRBV6-5	TRBJ2-3	NA	TGTGCCAGCACTCCCGGGGGGAGGAGGACAGATACGCAGTATTTT	CASTPGGRRTDTQYF
TRBD2	TRBV4-3	TRBJ2-1	NA	TGCGCCAGCAGCCAAGATAGGGGCGGCGGGAGCCTTAAGAATGAGCAGTTCTTC	CASSQDRGGGSLKNEQFF
NA	TRBV5-6	TRBJ1-2	NA	TGTGCCAGCAGCTTGAAGGGGAACTATGGCTACACCTTC	CASSLKGNYGYTF
TRBD1	TRBV28	TRBJ2-7	NA	TGTGCCAGCAGTTCCACAGGACAGGGGGCTTTTTACGAGCAGTACTTC	CASSSTGQGAFYEQYF
NA	TRBV15	TRBJ2-1	NA	TGTGCCACCAGCAGAGAAGCAGGGACCTACAATGAGCAGTTCTTC	CATSREAGTYNEQFF
NA	TRBV27	TRBJ1-1	NA	TGTGCCAGCAGCTATCAGGGACTATCCACTGAAGCTTTCTTT	CASSYQGLSTEAFF
NA	TRBV7-2	TRBJ1-1	NA	TGTGCCAGCAGGGGACCCCCACGCACGGCTTTCTTT	CASRGPPRTAFF
NA	TRBV25-1	TRBJ1-3	once	TGTGCCAGCAGTGATGGGGGGCCTCAAAACACCATATATTTT	CASSDGGPQNTIYF
TRBD1	TRBV7-2	TRBJ2-4	NA	TGTGCCAGCAGCTTAACTTATCGGGACAGGGGTCGGAGCATTCAGTACTTC	CASSLTYRDRGRSIQYF
TRBD1	TRBV7-3	TRBJ2-1	NA	TGTGCCAGCAGCCCTCGGGACAGGGATCGTCTGTTCTTC	CASSPRDRDRLFF
TRBD1	TRBV7-2	TRBJ2-7	NA	TGTGCCAGCAGCCGGGACAGTCGCTCCTACGAGCAGTACTTC	CASSRDSRSYEQYF
TRBD1	TRBV4-1	TRBJ1-5	NA	TGCGCCAGCAGCCCGACCGGGACAGGGGGGACTCAGCCCCAGCATTTT	CASSPTGTGGTQPQHF
NA	TRBV5-1	TRBJ1-5	few	TGCGCCAGCAGCCCCGGTCTGTCGGGGAGTAGCAATCAGCCCCAGCATTTT	CASSPGLSGSSNQPQHF
NA	TRBV11-2	TRBJ1-2	NA	TGTGCCAGCAGCCGAGTTGGTGGCGACTCATTGGTCGATGGCTACACCTTC	CASSRVGGDSLVDGYTF
TRBD1	TRBV2	TRBJ1-1	NA	TGTGCCAGCACCGAAGACAGGGACGGCGAAGCTTTCTTT	CASTEDRDGEAFF
TRBD1	TRBV7-8	TRBJ2-7	NA	TGTGCCAGCAGCTTAGGCTTGGACAGGGGCTACGACGAGCAGTACTTC	CASSLGLDRGYDEQYF
TRBD1	TRBV28	TRBJ2-5	NA	TGTGCCAGCAGCCTTCTAGGACAGGGTGATTTGGAGACCCAGTACTTC	CASSLLGQGDLETQYF
TRBD1	TRBV18	TRBJ2-4	NA	TGTGCCAGCTCACCGGGGACAGGGAAAAACATTCAGTACTTC	CASSPGTGKNIQYF
TRBD2	TRBV28	TRBJ2-7	NA	TGTGCCAGCAGCCTAGCGGGATTGAACGAGCAGTACTTC	CASSLAGLNEQYF